The rows below give T cell receptor beta chains drawn from one sample of a study of blood T cell repertoires in COVID-19. The data were produced by immunoSEQ multiplex PCR, yet TCRdb's version contains in-frame clones alone and is incomplete. The sample lists 300,000 to 400,000 clones, around 87% seen once, with about 2.3% in the top ten. The sequenced sample consisted of peripheral blood. These receptor sequences come from a woman aged 55-70 years with COVID-19, enrolled during active disease. Both conserved end residues are part of each CDR3. Fields, in order: D gene, V gene, clone size, J gene, CDR3 protein, CDR3 DNA. D genes are given only for firm matches. Expanded clones are given a class, and other clones once, few, many or no size at all.

-	TRBV28	-	TRBJ2-7	CASSLGHANDYEQYF	TGTGCCAGCAGTTTAGGCCACGCCAACGACTACGAGCAGTACTTC
TRBD2	TRBV5-5	-	TRBJ2-3	CASTPLASGGGVTDTQYF	TGTGCCAGCACCCCCCTCGCCAGTGGCGGGGGAGTCACAGATACGCAGTATTTT
-	TRBV30	-	TRBJ1-6	CAYKQGGSPLHF	TGTGCCTATAAACAGGGCGGTTCACCCCTCCACTTT
-	TRBV2	once	TRBJ1-1	CASSGLSGNTEAFF	TGTGCCAGCAGCGGTTTGTCGGGAAACACTGAAGCTTTCTTT
-	TRBV6-4	-	TRBJ1-1	CASRNRVDTEAFF	TGTGCCAGCAGGAACAGGGTTGACACTGAAGCTTTCTTT
TRBD1	TRBV3-1/TRBV3-2	-	TRBJ1-1	CASSPRQGYTEAFF	TGTGCCAGCAGCCCCCGACAGGGTTACACTGAAGCTTTCTTT
TRBD1	TRBV7-9	once	TRBJ1-5	CASSPSVGTGGIQPQHF	TGTGCCAGCAGTCCCTCGGTTGGGACAGGGGGCATTCAGCCCCAGCATTTT
-	TRBV23-1	-	TRBJ1-2	CASSQNPIDRLNYGYTF	TGCGCCAGCAGTCAAAACCCGATAGACAGGCTTAACTATGGCTACACCTTC
-	TRBV5-5	once	TRBJ2-5	CASIRTAYGETQYF	TGTGCCAGCATCCGGACAGCCTATGGAGAGACCCAGTACTTC
TRBD2	TRBV18	-	TRBJ2-3	CASSPRSGSGGNPDTQYF	TGTGCCAGCTCACCAAGAAGTGGCAGCGGGGGGAACCCAGATACGCAGTATTTT
TRBD1	TRBV7-3	-	TRBJ1-6	CASSLTGRGSSYNSPLHF	TGTGCCAGCAGCTTGACAGGGAGAGGAAGCTCCTATAATTCACCCCTCCACTTT
-	TRBV3-1/TRBV3-2	once	TRBJ2-1	CASSQASYNEQFF	TGTGCCAGCAGCCAGGCCTCCTACAATGAGCAGTTCTTC
-	TRBV7-2	-	TRBJ1-3	CASSLVFADSGNTIYF	TGTGCCAGCAGCTTAGTTTTCGCAGACTCTGGAAACACCATATATTTT
TRBD1	TRBV5-8	-	TRBJ1-6	CASSLVPEGQGLHF	TGTGCCAGCAGCTTGGTGCCTGAAGGACAGGGACTCCACTTT
TRBD1	TRBV24-1	-	TRBJ2-7	CATSDLPAGGAYEQYF	TGTGCCACCAGTGATTTGCCCGCAGGGGGAGCCTACGAGCAGTACTTC
-	TRBV2	-	TRBJ2-2	CASSEALGRTGELFF	TGTGCCAGCAGTGAAGCGCTGGGGCGCACCGGGGAGCTGTTTTTT
-	TRBV3-1/TRBV3-2	-	TRBJ2-4	CASSGALLQYF	TGTGCCAGCAGCGGAGCCTTGCTCCAGTACTTC
-	TRBV5-1	-	TRBJ1-1	CASNRPGNTEAFF	TGCGCCAGCAACCGACCGGGGAACACTGAAGCTTTCTTT
TRBD1	TRBV27	-	TRBJ1-6	CASRGDSSYNSPLHF	TGTGCCAGCAGGGGGGACAGCTCCTATAATTCACCCCTCCACTTT
TRBD2	TRBV7-2	-	TRBJ2-5	CASSPHGRKETQYF	TGTGCCAGCAGCCCACACGGGAGGAAAGAGACCCAGTACTTC
TRBD2	TRBV30	-	TRBJ2-7	CAWSRRTSGGPRVYEQYF	TGTGCCTGGAGTCGCAGAACTAGCGGGGGGCCAAGGGTCTACGAGCAGTACTTC
-	TRBV25-1	-	TRBJ2-4	CASSDPGAKNIQYF	TGTGCCAGCAGTGATCCAGGAGCCAAAAACATTCAGTACTTC
-	TRBV28	-	TRBJ1-1	CASSPRRAQNTEAFF	TGTGCCAGCAGTCCTCGGAGGGCGCAGAACACTGAAGCTTTCTTT
TRBD1	TRBV27	-	TRBJ1-6	CASSPETGGWNSPLHF	TGTGCCAGCAGTCCGGAGACAGGGGGTTGGAATTCACCCCTCCACTTT
TRBD1	TRBV5-4	once	TRBJ2-2	CASSHGQGRTGELFF	TGTGCCAGCAGCCATGGACAGGGGAGAACCGGGGAGCTGTTTTTT
-	TRBV18	-	TRBJ1-1	CASSRQSNTEAFF	TGTGCCAGCTCGCGACAGTCCAACACTGAAGCTTTCTTT
TRBD1	TRBV18	few	TRBJ1-2	CASSPQGANYGYTF	TGTGCCAGCTCACCGCAGGGGGCTAACTATGGCTACACCTTC
TRBD2	TRBV28	-	TRBJ2-1	CASSLSSGYYNEQFF	TGTGCCAGCAGTTTATCTAGCGGCTACTACAATGAGCAGTTCTTC
-	TRBV12-3/TRBV12-4	-	TRBJ1-1	CASSLVGAIEAFF	TGTGCCAGCAGTTTAGTAGGGGCGATTGAAGCTTTCTTT
TRBD1	TRBV7-2	-	TRBJ2-5	CASSLGLGTGGQGTQYF	TGTGCCAGCAGCTTAGGTCTGGGGACCGGGGGACAGGGGACCCAGTACTTC
-	TRBV5-1	-	TRBJ2-5	CASTLFGHQETQYF	TGCGCCAGCACCCTGTTCGGTCACCAAGAGACCCAGTACTTC
TRBD1	TRBV29-1	-	TRBJ1-1	CSGGQGVNTEAFF	TGCAGCGGAGGACAGGGTGTGAACACTGAAGCTTTCTTT